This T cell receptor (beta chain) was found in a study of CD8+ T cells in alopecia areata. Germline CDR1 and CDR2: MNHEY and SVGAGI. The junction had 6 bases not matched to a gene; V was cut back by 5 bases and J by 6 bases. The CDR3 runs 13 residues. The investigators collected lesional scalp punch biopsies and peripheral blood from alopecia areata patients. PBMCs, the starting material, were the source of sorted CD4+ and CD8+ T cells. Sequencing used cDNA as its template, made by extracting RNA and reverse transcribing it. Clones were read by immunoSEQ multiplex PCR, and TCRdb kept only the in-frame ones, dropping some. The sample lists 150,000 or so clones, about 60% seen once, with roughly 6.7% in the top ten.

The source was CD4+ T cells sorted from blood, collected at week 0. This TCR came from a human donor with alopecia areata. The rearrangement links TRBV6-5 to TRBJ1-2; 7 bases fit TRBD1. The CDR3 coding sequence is TGTGCCAGCAGTCGGACAGGAGCCCATGGCTACACCTTC. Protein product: CASSRTGAHGYTF.